Each of the 10 T cell receptor beta chains below was sequenced from the same sample in a study of regulatory T cells in long-lasting Graves disease. Time point here: newly diagnosed GD, antithyroid drugs for less than 3 months. RNA isolated from PBMCs was used to make the TCR library. According to the study, TCR beta libraries were built with iRepertoire HTBI primers and CDR3-region Arm-PCR. TCRdb redid the calling of the multiplex PCR reads with MiXCR, one entry per CDR3 protein. The table has roughly 320,000 distinct CDR3 sequences, around 15% seen once. These same data were also listed under a study on T cells in Graves' hyperthyroidism and ophthalmopathy.

Sequenced here: peripheral blood mononuclear cells (PBMCs), sampled at new diagnosis, from a patient treated with antithyroid drugs. These TCRs come from a man aged 35 to 55 with Graves disease.

This clonotype was observed a few times. This chain joins TRBV5-6 and TRBJ1-2; the D gene is possibly TRBD1 (6 bases). Trimming removed 1 base from V and 4 bases from J, with 11 bases in between. The germline V gene has CDR1 SGHDT and CDR2 YYEEEE. This CDR3 comprises 14 residues. For the CDR3, the DNA is TGTGCCAGCAGCTTGATTACAGGGACCTATGGCTACACCTTC. Protein: CASSLITGTYGYTF.

This clonotype was counted ten times or more. The chain joins TRBV7-2 to TRBJ2-3, with TRBD1 matching over 9 bases. Germline lookup yields CDR1 SGHTA and CDR2 FQGNSA. CDR3 length equals 16 residues. Germline trimming cut 4 bases from V and 1 base from J; bases unmatched to any gene: 6. The CDR3 DNA sequence: TGTGCCAGCAGCTCAGACAGGGGGAGAGGCACAGATACGCAGTATTTT. Translation gives CASSSDRGRGTDTQYF.

V and J are TRBV7-2 and TRBJ1-1, with D tentatively TRBD1 (5 bases). The CDR3 totals 15 residues. Trimming took off 5 bases at V and 6 bases at J, with 19 bases between the two ends. Germline V gives CDR1 SGHTA, CDR2 FQGNSA. DNA for the CDR3: TGTGCCAGCAGCCCGCGCGTGGGGGGAGGAGCTGAAGCTTTCTTT. This codes for CASSPRVGGGAEAFF.

This clonotype was recorded many times. The chain links TRBV28 to TRBJ2-3; TRBD1 matches at 8 bases. The germline V gene encodes CDR1 MDHEN and CDR2 SYDVKM. CDR3 size: 13 residues. Trimming took 11 bases from V and 2 from J; bases not matched to a gene: 6. The CDR3 sequence: CAGGTGTTDTQYF. The DNA for the CDR3 is TGTGCCGGCGGGACAGGTACCACAGATACGCAGTATTTT.

On this clonotype: The germline gene is not matched at one end of the junction; a read error may be the cause. The chain employs TRBV9 and TRBJ2-2; D ambiguous. The CDR3 runs 14 residues. CDR1 and CDR2 from the germline V gene are SGDLS and YYNGEE. This chain's CDR3 is CAGSVGRNTGELFF. CDR3 nucleotide sequence: TGTGCCGGCAGCGTAGGACGGAACACCGGGGAGCTGTTTTTT.

The chain combines TRBV7-9 with TRBJ1-5; 8 nucleotides agree with TRBD1. The germline CDR1 and CDR2 sequences are SEHNR and FQNEAQ (reference sequence). V shed 5 bases, J shed 6 bases, and the junction held 6 bases outside the gene matches. The CDR3 runs 14 residues. The chain's CDR3 is CASSHPGGGQPQHF. CDR3 DNA: TGTGCCAGCAGCCACCCAGGGGGCGGTCAGCCCCAGCATTTT.

This clonotype has a count of ten or more. The chain couples TRBV28 to TRBJ2-1, with TRBD1 matching 9 bases. V was clipped by 2 bases and J by 10 bases; unmatched bases: 9. Germline V gives CDR1 MDHEN, CDR2 SYDVKM. The CDR3 totals 15 residues. The DNA for the CDR3 is TGTGCCAGCAGTTTAGCCGGGACAGGGACGTCCGAGCAGTTCTTC. Its translation: CASSLAGTGTSEQFF.

This clonotype has a count of ten or more. The rearrangement joins TRBV7-2 to TRBJ2-7, with D possibly being TRBD2 (5 bases). The CDR3 sequence is 17 residues long. V was shortened by 4 bases and J by 1 base, with 20 bases between the two germline ends. Germline V lookup: CDR1 SGHTA, CDR2 FQGNSA. This CDR3 reads CASSSRRRTPPSYEQYF. Written as DNA, the CDR3 is TGTGCCAGCAGCTCGAGGAGGCGGACTCCCCCATCCTACGAGCAGTACTTC.

This chain connects TRBV2 to TRBJ1-1; tentative D call: TRBD1 (5 bases). The CDR3 length is 14 residues. V was shortened by 2 bases and J by 2 bases, with 9 bases between the two germline ends. Germline values: CDR1 SNHLY, CDR2 FYNNEI. In DNA form, the CDR3 reads TGTGCCAGCAGTGAACCGACAGCTAACACTGAAGCTTTCTTT. It specifies CASSEPTANTEAFF.

This clonotype appeared many times. The chain has TRBV2 and TRBJ2-1; perhaps TRBD1 as D (5 bases). This CDR3 is 12 amino acids long. With 5 bases removed from V and 12 bases from J, the gap between germline ends came to 14 bases. Germline loops: CDR1 SNHLY, CDR2 FYNNEI. The CDR3 DNA is TGTGCCAGCAGTCCCCGCTCCCAGGGGCAGTTCTTC. It is translated as CASSPRSQGQFF. Supplemented by reference TRBV2 and TRBJ2-1, the full variable domain reads EPEVTQTPSHQVTQMGQEVILRCVPISNHLYFYWYRQILGQKVEFLVSFYNNEISEKSEIFDDQFSVERPDGSNFTLKIRSTKLEDSAMYFCASSPRSQGQFFGPGTRLTVL.